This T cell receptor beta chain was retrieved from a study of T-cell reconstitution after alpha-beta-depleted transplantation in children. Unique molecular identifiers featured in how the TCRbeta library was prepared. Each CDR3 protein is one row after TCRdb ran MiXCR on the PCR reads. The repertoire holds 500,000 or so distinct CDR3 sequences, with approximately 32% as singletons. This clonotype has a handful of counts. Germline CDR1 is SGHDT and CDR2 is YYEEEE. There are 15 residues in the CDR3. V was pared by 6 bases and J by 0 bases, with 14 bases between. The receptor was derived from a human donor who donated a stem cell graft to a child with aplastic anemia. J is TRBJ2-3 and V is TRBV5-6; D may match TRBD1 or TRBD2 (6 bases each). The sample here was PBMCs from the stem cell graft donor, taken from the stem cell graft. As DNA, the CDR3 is TGTGCCAGCACCGTAGGGGGGATCAGCACAGATACGCAGTATTTT. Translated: CASTVGGISTDTQYF.